The 7 T cell receptor beta chains presented below share a single source sample, sequenced in a study of T cell responses to AZD1222 COVID-19 vaccine (dated by TCRdb to the early 2020s). In the paper's terms, the time point label means: about 28 days (+/-7) after the second vaccine dose. The library was generated by the immunoSEQ multiplex PCR assay. TCRdb provides this immuneACCESS table in a form limited to in-frame rearrangements. Some clones are lacking; in checked studies, under half of them reflect an unresolved V gene, and why the rest are absent is not known. Across this sample there are around 78,000 clones, with around 90% seen only once. The biggest ten clones account for roughly 1.4% of the sample. The starting material was peripheral blood, obtained 28 days after the second AZD1222 dose. Receptors were obtained from an adult who received the AZD1222 COVID-19 vaccine.

This clone was seen just once. The rearrangement links TRBV11-3 to TRBJ2-1; weak D call: TRBD1 (6 bases). This CDR3 region has 15 residues. Trimming removed 3 bases at V and 0 bases at J, with 9 bases between. Germline loops: CDR1 SGHNT, CDR2 YENEEA. This CDR3 is CASSLRGSSYNEQFF. The DNA for the CDR3 is TGTGCCAGCAGCTTGAGGGGGAGCTCCTACAATGAGCAGTTCTTC.

This chain joins TRBV4-3 and TRBJ2-7; 7 bases align to TRBD1. Unmatched junction bases numbered 6, after V lost 4 bases and J lost 0 bases. CDR3 size: 15 residues. The germline V gene has CDR1 LGHNA and CDR2 YSLEER. The CDR3 DNA reads TGCGCCAGCAGCCCCTTCCGGGACAGCTCCTACGAGCAGTACTTC. Residues: CASSPFRDSSYEQYF.

This sequence joins TRBV30 and TRBJ1-1; no clear D gene. Germline CDR1 GTSNPN, CDR2 SVGIG (reference sequence). The CDR3 extends over 13 amino acids. V was shortened by 3 bases and J by 1 base, with 9 bases between the two germline ends. The CDR3 DNA follows: TGTGCCTGGAGCTCGAACTCGAACACTGAAGCTTTCTTT. It specifies CAWSSNSNTEAFF.

This chain links TRBV2 with TRBJ2-3; no clear D gene. Per the germline V gene, CDR1 is SNHLY and CDR2 is FYNNEI. Trimming cost V 1 base and J 0 bases, with 8 bases left between them. There are 15 residues in the CDR3. CDR3 sequence reads: CASSEEITSTDTQYF. CDR3 sequence (DNA): TGTGCCAGCAGTGAAGAGATTACTAGCACAGATACGCAGTATTTT.

The gene calls are TRBV5-1 and TRBJ2-7; a weak D match, TRBD2 (5 bases). Per germline, CDR1 SGHRS and CDR2 YFSETQ. V was trimmed by 2 bases and J by 1 base, leaving 13 bases between them. CDR3 length: 15 amino acids. In DNA, the CDR3 is TGCGCCAGCAGCTTAAAGGAGGTACCGTCCTACGAGCAGTACTTC. Its translation: CASSLKEVPSYEQYF.

The chain recombines TRBV7-9 with TRBJ2-7; D remains unclear. The CDR3 has 12 amino acids. Germline V gene lookup returns CDR1 SEHNR and CDR2 FQNEAQ (reference sequence). Trimming took off 3 bases at V and 2 bases at J, with 5 bases between the two ends. The CDR3 bases are TGTGCCAGCAGCTTGACAACCTACGAGCAGTACTTC. Translated, it gives CASSLTTYEQYF.

The chain carries TRBV18 and TRBJ1-6; D is perhaps TRBD1 (6 bases). Germline CDR1 and CDR2: KGHSH and LQKENI. The CDR3 runs 15 residues. V lost 2 bases, J lost 5 bases, and 10 bases lay in between. The chain's CDR3 is CASSPWTENNSPLHF. The CDR3 nucleotides read TGTGCCAGCTCACCATGGACAGAGAATAATTCACCCCTCCACTTT. The full variable domain, rest sourced from reference TRBV18 and TRBJ1-6, is NAGVMQNPRHLVRRRGQEARLRCSPMKGHSHVYWYRQLPEEGLKFMVYLQKENIIDESGMPKERFSAEFPKEGPSILRIQQVVRGDSAAYFCASSPWTENNSPLHFGNGTRLTVT.